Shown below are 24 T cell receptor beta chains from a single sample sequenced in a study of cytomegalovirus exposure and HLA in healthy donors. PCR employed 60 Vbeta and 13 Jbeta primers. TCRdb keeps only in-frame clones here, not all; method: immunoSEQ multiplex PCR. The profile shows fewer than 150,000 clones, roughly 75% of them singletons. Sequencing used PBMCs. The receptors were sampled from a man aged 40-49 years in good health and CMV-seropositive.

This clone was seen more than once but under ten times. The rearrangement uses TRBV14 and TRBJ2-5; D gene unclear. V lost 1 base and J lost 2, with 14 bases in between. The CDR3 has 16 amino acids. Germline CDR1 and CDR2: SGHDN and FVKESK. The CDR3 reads CASSQGSYLGQETQYF. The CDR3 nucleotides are TGTGCCAGCAGCCAAGGCAGCTATCTCGGGCAAGAGACCCAGTACTTC.

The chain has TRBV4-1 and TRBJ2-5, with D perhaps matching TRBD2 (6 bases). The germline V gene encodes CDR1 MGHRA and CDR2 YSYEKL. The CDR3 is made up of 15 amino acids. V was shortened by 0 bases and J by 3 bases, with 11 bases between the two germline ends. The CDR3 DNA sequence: TGCGCCAGCAGCCAAGATTACGCTAGCGAAGAGACCCAGTACTTC. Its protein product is CASSQDYASEETQYF.

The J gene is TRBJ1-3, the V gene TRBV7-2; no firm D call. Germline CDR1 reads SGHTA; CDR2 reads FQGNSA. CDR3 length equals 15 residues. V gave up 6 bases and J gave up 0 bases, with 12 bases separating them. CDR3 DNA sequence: TGTGCCAGCAGGGGCCAGATGAGCTCTGGAAACACCATATATTTT. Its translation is CASRGQMSSGNTIYF.

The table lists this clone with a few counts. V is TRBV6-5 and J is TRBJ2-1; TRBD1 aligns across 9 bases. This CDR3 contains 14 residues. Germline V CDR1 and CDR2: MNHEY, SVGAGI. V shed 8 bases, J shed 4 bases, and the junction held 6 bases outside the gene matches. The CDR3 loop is CASGRGTGYNEQFF. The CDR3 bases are TGTGCCAGCGGGAGGGGGACAGGGTACAATGAGCAGTTCTTC.

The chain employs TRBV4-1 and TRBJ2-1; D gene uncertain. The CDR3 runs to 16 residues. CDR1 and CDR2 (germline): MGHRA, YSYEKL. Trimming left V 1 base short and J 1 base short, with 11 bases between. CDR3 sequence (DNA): TGCGCCAGCAGCCAAGGGCTCCACGGGTCCTACAATGAGCAGTTCTTC. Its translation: CASSQGLHGSYNEQFF.

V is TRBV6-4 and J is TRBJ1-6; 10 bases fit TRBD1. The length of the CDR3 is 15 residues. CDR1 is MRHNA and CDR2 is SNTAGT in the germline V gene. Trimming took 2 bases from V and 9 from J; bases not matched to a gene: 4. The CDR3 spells CASSDAGTGVSPLHF. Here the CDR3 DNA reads TGTGCCAGCAGTGACGCCGGGACAGGGGTTTCACCCCTCCACTTT.

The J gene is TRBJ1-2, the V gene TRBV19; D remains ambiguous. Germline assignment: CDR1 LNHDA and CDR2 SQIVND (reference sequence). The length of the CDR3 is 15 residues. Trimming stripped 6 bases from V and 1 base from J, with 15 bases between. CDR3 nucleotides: TGTGCCAGTAGCCAAGACGGAGTTTTTAACTATGGCTACACCTTC. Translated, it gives CASSQDGVFNYGYTF.

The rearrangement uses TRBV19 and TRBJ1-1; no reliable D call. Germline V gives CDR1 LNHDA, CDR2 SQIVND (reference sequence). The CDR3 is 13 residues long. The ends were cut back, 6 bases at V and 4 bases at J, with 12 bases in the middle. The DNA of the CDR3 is TGTGCCAGTAGCGAGAAGTTTGGCACTGAAGCTTTCTTT. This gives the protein CASSEKFGTEAFF.

CDR3 in amino acids: CASSGDLEKLFF. In DNA form, the CDR3 reads TGCGCCAGCAGTGGAGACCTTGAAAAACTGTTTTTT. This chain uses TRBV5-1 with TRBJ1-4; unclear D gene. Germline V CDR1 and CDR2: SGHRS, YFSETQ. CDR3 length: 12 residues. V dropped 5 bases and J dropped 7 bases, with 9 bases sitting between them.

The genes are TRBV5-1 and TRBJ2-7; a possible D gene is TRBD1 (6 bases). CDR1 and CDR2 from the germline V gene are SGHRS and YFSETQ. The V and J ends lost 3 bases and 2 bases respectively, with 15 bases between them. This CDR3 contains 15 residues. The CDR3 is CASSWGSTGAYEQYF. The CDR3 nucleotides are TGCGCCAGCAGCTGGGGATCGACAGGCGCCTACGAGCAGTACTTC.

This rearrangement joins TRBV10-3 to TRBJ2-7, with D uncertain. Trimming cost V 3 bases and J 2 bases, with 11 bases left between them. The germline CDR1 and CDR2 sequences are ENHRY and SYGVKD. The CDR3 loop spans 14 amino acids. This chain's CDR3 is CAISEHSPPYEQYF. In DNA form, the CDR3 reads TGTGCCATCAGTGAACACAGCCCTCCCTACGAGCAGTACTTC.

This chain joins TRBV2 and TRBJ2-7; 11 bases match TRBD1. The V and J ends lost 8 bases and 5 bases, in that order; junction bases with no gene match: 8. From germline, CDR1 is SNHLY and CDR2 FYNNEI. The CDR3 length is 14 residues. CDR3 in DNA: TGTGCCAGCCTGAGGGACAGGGGGGTCAACGAGCAGTACTTC. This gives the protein CASLRDRGVNEQYF.

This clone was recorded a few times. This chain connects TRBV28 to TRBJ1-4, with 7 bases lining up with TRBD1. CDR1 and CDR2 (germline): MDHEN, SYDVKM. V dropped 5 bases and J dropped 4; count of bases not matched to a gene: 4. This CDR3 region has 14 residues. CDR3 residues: CASSETGNNEKLFF. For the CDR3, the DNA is TGTGCCAGCAGTGAGACAGGGAATAATGAAAAACTGTTTTTT.

This CDR3 is CASSPGSQTGEAFF. The CDR3 nucleotides read TGCGCCAGCAGCCCGGGATCCCAGACGGGGGAAGCTTTCTTT. J is TRBJ1-1 and V is TRBV4-3; no firm D call. Germline lookup yields CDR1 LGHNA and CDR2 YSLEER. The CDR3 consists of 14 residues. With 4 bases removed from V and 8 bases from J, the gap between germline ends came to 17 bases.

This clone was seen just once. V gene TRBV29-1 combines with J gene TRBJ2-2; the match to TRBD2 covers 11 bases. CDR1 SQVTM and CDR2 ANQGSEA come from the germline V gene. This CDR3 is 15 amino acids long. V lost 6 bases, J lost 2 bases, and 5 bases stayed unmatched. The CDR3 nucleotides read TGCAGCGTACAACTAGCGGGAGTTAACACCGGGGAGCTGTTTTTT. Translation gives CSVQLAGVNTGELFF.

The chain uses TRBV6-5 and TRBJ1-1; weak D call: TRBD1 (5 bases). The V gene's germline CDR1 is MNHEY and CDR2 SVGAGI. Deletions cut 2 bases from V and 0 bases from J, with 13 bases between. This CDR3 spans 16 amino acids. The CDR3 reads CASSYGVAGLNTEAFF. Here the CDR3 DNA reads TGTGCCAGCAGTTACGGTGTGGCAGGGTTGAACACTGAAGCTTTCTTT.

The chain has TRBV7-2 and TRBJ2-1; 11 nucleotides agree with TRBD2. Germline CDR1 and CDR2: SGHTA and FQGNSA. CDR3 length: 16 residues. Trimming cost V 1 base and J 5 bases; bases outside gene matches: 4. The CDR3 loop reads CASSLVSTSGNNEQFF. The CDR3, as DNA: TGTGCCAGCAGCTTAGTATCGACTAGCGGGAACAATGAGCAGTTCTTC.

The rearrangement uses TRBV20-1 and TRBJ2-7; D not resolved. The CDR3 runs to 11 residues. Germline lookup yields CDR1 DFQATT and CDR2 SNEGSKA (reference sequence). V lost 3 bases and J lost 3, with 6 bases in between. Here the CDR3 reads CSARLVYEQYF. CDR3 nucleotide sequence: TGCAGTGCTAGGTTAGTCTACGAGCAGTACTTC.

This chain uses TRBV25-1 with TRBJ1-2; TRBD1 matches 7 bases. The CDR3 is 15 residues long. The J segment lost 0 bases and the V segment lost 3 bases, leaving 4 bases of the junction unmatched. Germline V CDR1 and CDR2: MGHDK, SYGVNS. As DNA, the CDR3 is TGTGCCAGCAGTGAGGACAGGATCACTAACTATGGCTACACCTTC. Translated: CASSEDRITNYGYTF.

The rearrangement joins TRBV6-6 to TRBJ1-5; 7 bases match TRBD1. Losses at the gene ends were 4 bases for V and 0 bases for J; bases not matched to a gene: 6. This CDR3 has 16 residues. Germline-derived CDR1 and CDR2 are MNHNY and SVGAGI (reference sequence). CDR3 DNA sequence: TGTGCCAGCAGTTTAATGGGACAGAATAGCAATCAGCCCCAGCATTTT. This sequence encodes CASSLMGQNSNQPQHF.

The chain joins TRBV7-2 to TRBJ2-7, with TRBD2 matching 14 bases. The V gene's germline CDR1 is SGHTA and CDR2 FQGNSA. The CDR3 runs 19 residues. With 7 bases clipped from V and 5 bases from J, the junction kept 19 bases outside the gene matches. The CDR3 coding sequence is TGTGCCAGCACCGAATTAGCGACTAGCGGGAGGGCCATTTCCGACGAGCAGTACTTC. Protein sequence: CASTELATSGRAISDEQYF. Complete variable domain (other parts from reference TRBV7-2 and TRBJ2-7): GAGVSQSPSNKVTEKGKDVELRCDPISGHTALYWYRQSLGQGLEFLIYFQGNSAPDKSGLPSDRFSAERTGGSVSTLTIQRTQQEDSAVYLCASTELATSGRAISDEQYFGPGTRLTVT.

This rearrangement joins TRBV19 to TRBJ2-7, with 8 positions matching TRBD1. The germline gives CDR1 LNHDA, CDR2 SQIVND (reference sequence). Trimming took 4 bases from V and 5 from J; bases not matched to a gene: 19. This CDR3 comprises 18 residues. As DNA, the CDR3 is TGTGCCAGTAGTACTCGCAGATTAACCAGGGGGCTCTGGGACGAGCAGTACTTC. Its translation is CASSTRRLTRGLWDEQYF. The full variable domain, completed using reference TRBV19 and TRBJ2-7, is DGGITQSPKYLFRKEGQNVTLSCEQNLNHDAMYWYRQDPGQGLRLIYYSQIVNDFQKGDIAEGYSVSREKKESFPLTVTSAQKNPTAFYLCASSTRRLTRGLWDEQYFGPGTRLTVT.

In DNA form, the CDR3 reads TGCGCCAGCAGCTTTCAGGGTTCTGGAAACACCATATATTTT. Its protein product is CASSFQGSGNTIYF. This rearrangement joins TRBV5-1 to TRBJ1-3; a possible D gene is TRBD1 (5 bases). V lost 2 bases and J lost 1, with 7 bases in between. The CDR3 is 14 residues long. Germline-derived CDR1 and CDR2 are SGHRS and YFSETQ.

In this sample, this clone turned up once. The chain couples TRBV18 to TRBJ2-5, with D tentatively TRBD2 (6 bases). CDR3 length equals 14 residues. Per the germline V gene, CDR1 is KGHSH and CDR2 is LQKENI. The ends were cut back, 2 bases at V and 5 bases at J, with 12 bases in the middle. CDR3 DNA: TGTGCCAGCTCACCAAGGAGGGAGCCCGAGACCCAGTACTTC. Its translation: CASSPRREPETQYF.